These 3 T cell receptor beta chains were all obtained from the same sample, sequenced in a study of identical twins. Via MiXCR, TCRdb re-called the 5' RACE reads, giving one row per CDR3 protein. This table holds about 530,000 distinct CDR3 sequences, nearly 15% found once. These same records also appear under a second study, on yellow fever vaccine responses in identical twins.

Source material: CD4+ T cells sorted from blood. These receptors all stem from a woman aged 18-30 years in good health.

This clonotype was detected only a few times. V and J are TRBV5-8 and TRBJ2-5, with 9 positions matching TRBD1. The V and J ends lost 2 bases and 3 bases, in that order; junction bases with no gene match: 5. CDR3 length: 15 residues. Germline CDR1 reads SGHTS; CDR2 reads YDEGEE. CDR3 sequence (DNA): TGTGCCAGCAGCTTTTTGGGACAGGGCGAAGAGACCCAGTACTTC. This sequence encodes CASSFLGQGEETQYF. Together with reference TRBV5-8 and TRBJ2-5, the CDR3 gives the full variable domain: EAGVTQSPTHLIKTRGQQATLRCSPISGHTSVYWYQQALGLGLQFLLWYDEGEERNRGNFPPRFSGRQFPNYSSELNVNALELEDSALYLCASSFLGQGEETQYFGPGTRLLVL.

The chain carries TRBV13 and TRBJ2-7, with 10 bases that match TRBD1. The V gene end was trimmed by 5 bases and the J gene end by 3 bases; junction bases not matched to a gene: 13. The CDR3 runs 17 residues. Germline CDR1 and CDR2: PRHDT and FYEKMQ (reference sequence). CDR3 protein: CASSMGQGIEGSYEQYV. The DNA of the CDR3 is TGTGCCAGCAGCATGGGACAGGGGATAGAGGGGAGCTACGAGCAGTACGTC.

This clonotype was seen only a few times. The V gene is TRBV7-2, the J gene TRBJ1-2, with 7 bases lining up with TRBD1. This CDR3 region has 15 residues. The germline V gene encodes CDR1 SGHTA and CDR2 FQGNSA. V trimming: 4 bases; J trimming: 5 bases; junction bases outside the gene matches: 10. This chain's CDR3 is CASSSGQDEPYGYTF. The CDR3 DNA sequence: TGTGCCAGCAGCTCAGGACAGGATGAACCGTATGGCTACACCTTC.